Following are 5 T cell receptor beta chains from one sample sequenced in a study of metastatic and nonmetastatic thyroid tumors. TCRdb re-called the PCR reads via MiXCR. The table records 30,000 or so clones, approximately 25% of them present only once. Patients had received no treatment of any kind before thyroid surgery. The sequenced sample was blood. These receptors were collected from a female donor with papillary thyroid cancer or a benign thyroid nodule (not recorded which). Some clones in this sample may be carry-over from other donors' samples.

This clone has just a few counts. The rearrangement uses TRBV6-2 or TRBV6-3 and TRBJ2-3; TRBD2 matches 7 bases. The CDR3 extends over 13 amino acids. V trimming: 5 bases; J trimming: 5 bases; junction bases outside the gene matches: 4. From germline, CDR1 is MNHEY and CDR2 SVGEGT. The DNA of the CDR3 is TGTGCCAGCAGTCTCCCGGGGGGAGATACGCAGTATTTT. Amino acid sequence: CASSLPGGDTQYF.

Points on this clone: A junction end diverges from the germline sequence, so it may reflect a read error. The V call is TRBV6-1, the J call TRBJ1-1, with 10 bases aligning to TRBD1. CDR3 length: 14 residues. Germline V gene data show CDR1 as MNHNS and CDR2 as SASEGT. CDR3 loop: CVSRLTGGTTEALF. CDR3 bases: TGTGTCAGCAGACTGACAGGGGGCACCACTGAAGCTTTATTT.

This clone has a count of ten or more. This chain links TRBV6-1 with TRBJ1-4, with 9 bases fitting TRBD1. V lost 4 bases to trimming and J lost 8 bases; unmatched junction nucleotides: 8. CDR1 MNHNS and CDR2 SASEGT come from the germline V gene. This CDR3 comprises 15 residues. CDR3 sequence (DNA): TGTGCCAGCAGTGGTGGGGACAGGGTATCCGAAAAACTGTTTTTT. Translating it yields CASSGGDRVSEKLFF.

About this clone: The conserved phenylalanine or tryptophan normally closing the CDR3 is absent here, so this likely arose from a read error. This chain uses TRBV11-2 with TRBJ2-5; D is ambiguous. The CDR3 totals 14 residues. CDR1 and CDR2 from the germline V gene are SGHAT and FQNNGV. Trimming left V 5 bases short and J 5 bases short, with 15 bases between. The CDR3 protein is CASSLRRTRETQYC. The CDR3, as DNA: TGTGCCAGCAGCCTGCGACGAACGCGGGAGACCCAGTACTGC.

This clone was seen ten or more times. This chain uses TRBV11-3 with TRBJ2-1; 8 bases match TRBD2. V shed 0 bases, J shed 7 bases, and the junction held 2 bases outside the gene matches. The CDR3 runs 14 residues. Germline loops: CDR1 SGHNT, CDR2 YENEEA. CDR3 sequence reads: CASSLDGRGNEQFF. The CDR3 nucleotides are TGTGCCAGCAGCTTAGACGGGAGGGGAAATGAGCAGTTCTTC.